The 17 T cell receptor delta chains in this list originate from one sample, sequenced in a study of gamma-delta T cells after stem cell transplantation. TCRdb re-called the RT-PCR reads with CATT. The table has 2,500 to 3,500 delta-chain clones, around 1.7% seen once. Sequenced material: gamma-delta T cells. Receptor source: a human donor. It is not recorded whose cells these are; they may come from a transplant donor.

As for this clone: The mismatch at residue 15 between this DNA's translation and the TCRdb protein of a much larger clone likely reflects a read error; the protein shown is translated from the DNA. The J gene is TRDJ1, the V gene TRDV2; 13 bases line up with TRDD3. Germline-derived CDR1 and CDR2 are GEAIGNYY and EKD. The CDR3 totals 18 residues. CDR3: CACDTVSTGGYDTDELIF. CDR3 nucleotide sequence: TGTGCCTGTGACACCGTTTCGACTGGGGGATACGACACCGATGAACTCATCTTT.

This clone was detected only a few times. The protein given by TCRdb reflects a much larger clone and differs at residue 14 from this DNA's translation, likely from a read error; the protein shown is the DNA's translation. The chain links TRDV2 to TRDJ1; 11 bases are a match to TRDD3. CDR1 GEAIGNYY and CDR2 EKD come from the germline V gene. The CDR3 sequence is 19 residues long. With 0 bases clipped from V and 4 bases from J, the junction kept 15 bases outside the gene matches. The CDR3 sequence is CACDTVGGGYEGWGDKLIF. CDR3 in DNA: TGTGCCTGTGACACCGTCGGTGGGGGATACGAGGGTTGGGGCGATAAACTCATCTTT.

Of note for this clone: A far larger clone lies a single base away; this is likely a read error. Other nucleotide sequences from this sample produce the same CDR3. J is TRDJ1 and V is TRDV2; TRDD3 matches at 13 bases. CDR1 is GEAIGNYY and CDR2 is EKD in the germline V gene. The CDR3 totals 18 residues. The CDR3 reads CACDTVSTGGYDTDKLIF. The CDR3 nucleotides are TGTGCCTGCGACACCGTTTCGACTGGGGGATACGACACCGATAAACTCATCTTT.

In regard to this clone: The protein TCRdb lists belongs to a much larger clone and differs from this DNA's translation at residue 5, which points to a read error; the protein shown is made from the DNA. The CDR3 is CACDALFTGGYLYTDKLIF. CDR3 in DNA: TGTGCCTGTGACGCCCTATTTACTGGGGGATACTTGTACACCGATAAACTCATCTTT. The chain joins TRDV2 to TRDJ1; 12 nucleotides line up with TRDD3. This CDR3 region has 19 residues. Germline trimming cut 3 bases from V and 0 bases from J; bases unmatched to any gene: 13. CDR1 is GEAIGNYY and CDR2 is EKD in the germline V gene.

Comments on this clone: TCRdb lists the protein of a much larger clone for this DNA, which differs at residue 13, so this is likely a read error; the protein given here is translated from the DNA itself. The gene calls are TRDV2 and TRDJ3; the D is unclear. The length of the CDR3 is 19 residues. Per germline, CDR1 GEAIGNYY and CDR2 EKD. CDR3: CACDTLDPVSSWNTRQMFF. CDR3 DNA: TGTGCCTGTGACACTTTGGATCCCGTGAGCTCCTGGAACACCCGACAGATGTTTTTC.

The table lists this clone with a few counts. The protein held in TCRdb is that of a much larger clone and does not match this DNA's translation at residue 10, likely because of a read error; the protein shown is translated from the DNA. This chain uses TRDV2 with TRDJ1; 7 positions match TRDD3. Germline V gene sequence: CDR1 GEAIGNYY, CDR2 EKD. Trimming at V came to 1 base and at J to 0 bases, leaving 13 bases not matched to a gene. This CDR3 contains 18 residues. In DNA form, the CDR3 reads TGTGCCTGTGACACTGTGGTTACTGGGGAACCGTACACCGATAAACTCATCTTT. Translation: CACDTVVTGEPYTDKLIF.

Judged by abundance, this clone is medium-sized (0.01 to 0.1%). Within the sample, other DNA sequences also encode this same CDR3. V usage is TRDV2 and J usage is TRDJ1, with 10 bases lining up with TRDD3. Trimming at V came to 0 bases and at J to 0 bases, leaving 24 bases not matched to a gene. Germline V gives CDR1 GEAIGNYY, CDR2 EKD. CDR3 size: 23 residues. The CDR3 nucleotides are TGTGCCTGTGACACCCTAGGGGTCCTACAGGCCGAATATACTGGGGGATACACCGATAAACTCATCTTT. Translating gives CACDTLGVLQAEYTGGYTDKLIF.

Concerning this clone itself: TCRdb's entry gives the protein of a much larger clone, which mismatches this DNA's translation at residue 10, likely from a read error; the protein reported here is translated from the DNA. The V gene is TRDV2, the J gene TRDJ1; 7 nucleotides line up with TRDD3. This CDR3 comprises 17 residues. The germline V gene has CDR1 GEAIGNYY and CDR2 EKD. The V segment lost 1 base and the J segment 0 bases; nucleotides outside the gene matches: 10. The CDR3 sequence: CACDTLVGGRYTDKLIF. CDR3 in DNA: TGTGCCTGTGACACTCTCGTTGGGGGACGATACACCGATAAACTCATCTTT.

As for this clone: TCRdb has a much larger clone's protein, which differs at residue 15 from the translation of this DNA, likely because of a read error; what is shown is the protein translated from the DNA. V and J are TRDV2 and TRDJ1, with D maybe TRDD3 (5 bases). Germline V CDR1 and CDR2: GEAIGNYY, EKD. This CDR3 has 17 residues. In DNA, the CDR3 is TGTGCCTGTGACGAAGTATATTCTGGGCGATTAACCGATAAACGCATCTTT. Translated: CACDEVYSGRLTDKRIF.

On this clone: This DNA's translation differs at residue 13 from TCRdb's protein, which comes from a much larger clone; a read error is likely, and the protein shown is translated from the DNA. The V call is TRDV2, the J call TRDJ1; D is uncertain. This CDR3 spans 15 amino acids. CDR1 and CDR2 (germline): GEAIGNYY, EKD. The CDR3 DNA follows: TGTGCCTGTGACACGTTGGTGGTTAACACCGATAAACCCATCTTT. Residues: CACDTLVVNTDKPIF.

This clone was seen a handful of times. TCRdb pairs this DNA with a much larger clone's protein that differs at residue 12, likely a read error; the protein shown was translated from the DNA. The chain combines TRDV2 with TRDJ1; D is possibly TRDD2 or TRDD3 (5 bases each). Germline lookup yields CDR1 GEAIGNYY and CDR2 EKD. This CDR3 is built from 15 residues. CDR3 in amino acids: CACDTIGLHTDTLIF. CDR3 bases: TGTGCCTGTGACACCATTGGCCTTCACACCGATACACTCATCTTT.

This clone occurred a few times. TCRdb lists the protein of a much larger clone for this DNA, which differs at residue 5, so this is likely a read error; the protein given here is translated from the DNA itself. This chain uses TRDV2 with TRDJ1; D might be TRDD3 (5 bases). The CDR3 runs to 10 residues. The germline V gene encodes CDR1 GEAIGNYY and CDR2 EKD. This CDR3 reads CACDNPYWFF. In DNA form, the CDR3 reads TGTGCCTGTGACAACCCGTACTGGTTCTTT.

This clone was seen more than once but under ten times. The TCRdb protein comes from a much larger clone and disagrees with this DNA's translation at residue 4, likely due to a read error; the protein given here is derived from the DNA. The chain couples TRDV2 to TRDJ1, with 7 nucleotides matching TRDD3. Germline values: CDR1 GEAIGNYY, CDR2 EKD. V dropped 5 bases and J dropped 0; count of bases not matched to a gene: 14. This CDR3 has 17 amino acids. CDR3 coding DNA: TGTGCCTGTGCCACTCTCGTTGGGGGACAATACACCGATAAACTCATCTTT. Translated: CACATLVGGQYTDKLIF.

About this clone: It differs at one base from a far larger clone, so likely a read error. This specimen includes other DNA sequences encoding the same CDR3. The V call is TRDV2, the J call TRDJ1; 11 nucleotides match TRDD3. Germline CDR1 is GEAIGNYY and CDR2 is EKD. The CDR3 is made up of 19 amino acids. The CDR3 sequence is CACDTVMGDTRGYTDKLIF. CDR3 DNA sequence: TGTGCCTGCGACACCGTAATGGGGGATACGCGGGGCTACACCGATAAACTCATCTTT.

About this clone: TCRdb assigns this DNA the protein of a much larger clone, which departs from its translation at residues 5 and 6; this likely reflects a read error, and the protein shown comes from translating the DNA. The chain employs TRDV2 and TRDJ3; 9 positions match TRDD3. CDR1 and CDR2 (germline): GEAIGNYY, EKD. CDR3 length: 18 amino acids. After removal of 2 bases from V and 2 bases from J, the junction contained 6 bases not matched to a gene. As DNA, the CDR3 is TGTGCCTGTGACAAAGTGGGGGATAGTACCTGGGACACCCGACAGATGTTTTTC. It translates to CACDKVGDSTWDTRQMFF.

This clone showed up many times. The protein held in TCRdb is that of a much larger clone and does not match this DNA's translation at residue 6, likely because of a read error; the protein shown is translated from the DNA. The CDR3 loop reads CACDTPGDRDYTDKLIF. In DNA, the CDR3 is TGTGCCTGTGACACCCCCGGGGATAGGGACTACACCGATAAACTCATCTTT. The rearrangement joins TRDV2 to TRDJ1; 7 bases align to TRDD3. Germline lookup yields CDR1 GEAIGNYY and CDR2 EKD. The CDR3 loop spans 17 amino acids. Losses at the gene ends were 0 bases for V and 0 bases for J; bases not matched to a gene: 9.

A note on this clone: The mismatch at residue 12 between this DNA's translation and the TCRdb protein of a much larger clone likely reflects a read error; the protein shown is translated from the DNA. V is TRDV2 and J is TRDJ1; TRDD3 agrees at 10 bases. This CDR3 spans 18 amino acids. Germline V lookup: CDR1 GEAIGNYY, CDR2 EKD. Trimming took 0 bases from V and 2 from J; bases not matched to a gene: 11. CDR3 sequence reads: CACDTVDKTGGSTDKLIF. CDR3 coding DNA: TGTGCCTGTGACACCGTCGACAAAACTGGGGGATCTACCGATAAACTCATCTTT.